The rows below give T cell receptor beta chains drawn from one sample of a study of identical twins. TCRdb analysed the 5' RACE reads with MiXCR anew, one entry per CDR3 protein. The sample holds about 920,000 distinct CDR3 sequences; roughly an eighth are singletons and the top ten take around 1.5%. This same sample was also part of a study on yellow fever vaccine responses in identical twins.

What was sequenced was PBMCs. The origin of the receptors is a woman between 18 and 29 years old in good health. Both conserved end residues are part of each CDR3. D genes are given only for firm matches. Rows may omit the clone size; those that give it use once, few, many or a size class.

D	length	J	size	V	CDR3	DNA
-	14	TRBJ2-1	many	TRBV12-3/TRBV12-4	CASRDGGPNNEQFF	TGTGCCAGCAGAGACGGGGGGCCCAACAATGAGCAGTTCTTC
-	13	TRBJ2-7	many	TRBV20-1	CSVGVLNVYEQYF	TGCAGCGTGGGGGTCTTGAACGTCTACGAGCAGTACTTC
TRBD1	15	TRBJ2-1	-	TRBV27	CASSYRTGSGGEQFF	TGTGCCAGCAGTTACAGGACAGGGAGTGGGGGTGAGCAGTTCTTC
-	16	TRBJ2-3	-	TRBV7-2	CASSSQGQITTDTQYF	TGTGCCAGCAGCTCACAAGGCCAGATAACCACAGATACGCAGTATTTT
-	12	TRBJ2-3	few	TRBV29-1	CSVEMGTDTQYF	TGCAGCGTTGAAATGGGTACAGATACGCAGTATTTT
-	15	TRBJ2-7	few	TRBV5-1	CASSPVGGGDYEQYF	TGCGCCAGCAGCCCCGTGGGCGGAGGGGATTACGAGCAGTACTTC
-	14	TRBJ2-1	-	TRBV5-5	CASSLRWSAGEQFF	TGTGCCAGCAGCCTGCGGTGGAGCGCCGGGGAGCAGTTCTTC
TRBD2	15	TRBJ2-4	-	TRBV29-1	CSVEMRGVAKNIQYF	TGCAGCGTTGAAATGCGGGGGGTAGCCAAAAACATTCAGTACTTC
-	15	TRBJ2-7	few	TRBV19	CASSFETHSRGEQYF	TGTGCCAGTAGTTTTGAAACACATTCAAGGGGAGAGCAGTACTTC
TRBD2	13	TRBJ2-7	-	TRBV7-9	CASSRTSVGEQYF	TGTGCCAGCAGCCGGACTAGCGTCGGCGAGCAGTACTTC
-	15	TRBJ1-1	few	TRBV5-1	CASSGRDGGNTEAFF	TGCGCCAGCAGCGGCCGGGACGGTGGGAACACTGAAGCTTTCTTT
-	14	TRBJ1-4	-	TRBV3-1	CASSLQGANEKLFF	TGTGCCAGCAGTTTACAGGGTGCTAATGAAAAACTGTTTTTT
TRBD1	16	TRBJ1-2	few	TRBV28	CASTSPGTAKGYGYTF	TGTGCCAGCACCTCCCCCGGGACAGCCAAGGGCTATGGCTACACCTTC
TRBD2	17	TRBJ2-7	-	TRBV5-1	CASSSHKIAGGAYEQYF	TGCGCCAGCAGCTCCCATAAAATAGCGGGAGGGGCCTACGAGCAGTACTTC
-	16	TRBJ2-3	-	TRBV5-1	CASSELGPMGTDTQYF	TGCGCCAGCAGCGAACTAGGACCCATGGGCACAGATACGCAGTATTTT
-	13	TRBJ2-1	few	TRBV20-1	CSATVLPYNEQFF	TGCAGTGCTACCGTCCTCCCCTACAATGAGCAGTTCTTC
-	15	TRBJ2-1	-	TRBV2	CASNQGKGSYNEQFF	TGTGCCAGCAACCAGGGTAAGGGGTCCTACAATGAGCAGTTCTTC
-	14	TRBJ2-3	many	TRBV7-3	CASSPGRSTDTQYF	TGCGCCAGCAGCCCGGGACGGAGCACAGATACGCAGTATTTT
-	12	TRBJ2-1	few	TRBV28	CASSEDAGGQFF	TGTGCCAGCAGTGAAGATGCCGGGGGGCAGTTCTTC
-	14	TRBJ2-3	-	TRBV11-1	CATSPGRDTDTQYF	TGTGCCACCTCGCCGGGGCGGGACACAGATACGCAGTATTTT
-	15	TRBJ2-3	many	TRBV5-6	CASSGRGAGTDTQYF	TGTGCCAGCAGTGGGAGGGGGGCTGGCACAGATACGCAGTATTTT
TRBD2	16	TRBJ2-3	many	TRBV4-1	CASSQVRLAGTDTQYF	TGCGCCAGCAGCCAAGTTAGGCTAGCGGGCACAGATACGCAGTATTTT
-	19	TRBJ2-5	few	TRBV21-1	CASSSLGGTSGGFQETQYF	TGTGCCAGCAGCAGTTTAGGGGGGACTAGCGGGGGGTTCCAAGAGACCCAGTACTTC
TRBD1	20	TRBJ2-1	few	TRBV28	CASSPGDRARTSLSYNEQFF	TGTGCCAGCAGCCCTGGGGACAGGGCACGAACTTCCCTCTCCTACAATGAGCAGTTCTTC
TRBD2	17	TRBJ2-1	many	TRBV5-1	CASSWGDAGGTYNEQFF	TGCGCCAGCAGCTGGGGCGATGCGGGGGGCACCTACAATGAGCAGTTCTTC
TRBD2	15	TRBJ2-1	few	TRBV20-1	CSARDTGGDYNEQFF	TGCAGTGCTAGAGATACGGGGGGGGACTACAATGAGCAGTTCTTC
-	15	TRBJ2-2	-	TRBV7-2	CASSLGSSFTGELFF	TGTGCCAGCAGCTTAGGGTCCTCCTTCACCGGGGAGCTGTTTTTT
-	16	TRBJ2-1	-	TRBV12-3/TRBV12-4	CASSPGWGSPYNEQFF	TGTGCCAGCAGTCCCGGGTGGGGGAGCCCCTACAATGAGCAGTTCTTC
-	15	TRBJ2-3	few	TRBV5-5	CASSLVFQDTDTQYF	TGTGCCAGCAGCTTGGTGTTCCAGGACACAGATACGCAGTATTTT
-	15	TRBJ2-1	many	TRBV5-1	CASSLDGTAYNEQFF	TGTGCCAGCAGTTTAGATGGCACAGCCTACAATGAGCAGTTCTTC
-	14	TRBJ1-6	many	TRBV12-3/TRBV12-4	CASSLAGFNSPLHF	TGTGCCAGCAGTTTAGCAGGCTTTAATTCACCCCTCCACTTT
-	14	TRBJ2-3	-	TRBV2	CASSPRGGADAQYF	TGTGCCAGCAGTCCCAGGGGGGGTGCAGATGCGCAGTATTTT
-	13	TRBJ2-7	many	TRBV12-3/TRBV12-4	CASSLERGYEQYF	TGTGCCAGCAGTTTGGAAAGGGGGTACGAGCAGTACTTC
TRBD1	15	TRBJ1-6	many	TRBV12-3/TRBV12-4	CASSPRDSLNSPLHF	TGTGCCAGCAGTCCCCGGGACAGCCTTAATTCACCCCTCCACTTT
TRBD1	16	TRBJ2-2	few	TRBV2	CASSEPTGGDSGELFF	TGTGCCAGCAGTGAGCCCACAGGGGGCGATAGTGGGGAGCTGTTTTTT
-	15	TRBJ1-1	-	TRBV2	CASRENNYPNTEAFF	TGTGCCAGCAGGGAAAACAATTACCCCAACACTGAAGCTTTCTTT
-	13	TRBJ2-3	few	TRBV7-3	CASSSGVKDTQYF	TGTGCCAGCAGCTCAGGGGTGAAAGATACGCAGTATTTT
-	12	TRBJ1-6	few	TRBV6-1	CASSEVAWPLHF	TGTGCCAGCAGTGAGGTGGCGTGGCCCCTCCACTTT
-	13	TRBJ1-5	many	TRBV24-1	CATSDLGNQPQHF	TGTGCCACCAGTGATTTGGGTAATCAGCCCCAGCATTTT
-	16	TRBJ1-1	many	TRBV4-1	CASSQKLLQGDTEAFF	TGCGCCAGCAGCCAAAAGTTGTTACAGGGAGACACTGAAGCTTTCTTT
-	13	TRBJ1-2	few	TRBV24-1	CATSRGYGGGYTF	TGTGCCACCTCGCGGGGTTACGGGGGTGGCTACACCTTC
TRBD2	20	TRBJ2-3	few	TRBV4-1	CASSQGLLAGGSRRLDTQYF	TGCGCCAGCAGCCAAGGCCTCCTAGCGGGGGGCTCACGGCGTTTGGATACGCAGTATTTT
TRBD2	16	TRBJ2-1	-	TRBV19	CASTPIAGRIYNEQFF	TGTGCCAGTACCCCTATAGCCGGGAGGATCTACAATGAGCAGTTCTTC
-	15	TRBJ2-3	few	TRBV6-5	CASSYSPGRTDTQYF	TGTGCCAGCAGTTATAGTCCAGGCCGCACAGATACGCAGTATTTT
TRBD2	17	TRBJ2-7	-	TRBV7-9	CASSRAQGTSGSHEQYF	TGTGCCAGCAGCCGAGCTCAAGGGACTAGCGGGAGCCACGAGCAGTACTTC
-	13	TRBJ1-4	few	TRBV5-1	CASSRGTGEKLFF	TGCGCCAGCAGCCGCGGGACCGGTGAAAAACTGTTTTTT
-	16	TRBJ2-1	-	TRBV29-1	CSVGGLQGPSYNEQFF	TGCAGCGTTGGAGGACTACAGGGACCCTCCTACAATGAGCAGTTCTTC
TRBD2	15	TRBJ2-3	-	TRBV3-1	CASSQATAGADTQYF	TGTGCCAGCAGCCAGGCGACAGCGGGGGCAGATACGCAGTATTTT
-	16	TRBJ2-2	few	TRBV5-6	CASSLYQGRLTGELFF	TGTGCCAGCAGCTTGTATCAGGGCAGACTGACCGGGGAGCTGTTTTTT
-	16	TRBJ2-2	-	TRBV3-1	CASSQDRGTSSGELFF	TGTGCCAGCAGCCAAGATAGGGGGACGTCCAGCGGGGAGCTGTTTTTT